This TCR beta chain emerged from a study of T-cell reconstitution after alpha-beta-depleted transplantation in children. Unique molecular identifiers were used to barcode this TCRbeta library. TCRdb reprocessed the PCR reads with MiXCR, giving one entry per CDR3 protein. This table has 600,000 to 700,000 distinct CDR3 sequences, around 13% appearing once. This clonotype was detected ten times or more. The CDR3 loop spans 15 amino acids. Germline V gene data show CDR1 as SQVTM and CDR2 as ANQGSEA. J lost 4 bases, V lost 5 bases, and 7 bases had no gene match. The J gene is TRBJ2-1, the V gene TRBV29-1, with TRBD2 matching over 11 bases. This clonotype originated in a girl aged 2 to 10 with congenital amegakaryocytic thrombocytopenia, due to receive a stem cell transplant. The sample was PBMCs, taken before TCRalphabeta/CD19-depleted stem cell transplant. The CDR3 DNA is TGCAGCGTTACCCGGACTAGCGGGTCTTACAATGAGCAGTTCTTC. It specifies CSVTRTSGSYNEQFF.